These T cell receptor beta chains were read from a single sample in a study of blood T cells in healthy people across ages. MiXCR, run by TCRdb on the 5' RACE reads, gives a single entry per CDR3 protein. The sample gives 1 million to 1.2 million distinct CDR3 sequences, approximately 38% of which show up once; around 12% is in the top ten. Sequencing was performed on blood. The receptors shown here come from a man aged 18 to 30 in good health. Each CDR3 is given with its conserved first and last residue. Fields, in order: V gene, D gene, J gene, clone size, CDR3 DNA, CDR3 protein. The D gene is left open where the match is weak. Clone sizes are given selectively: once, few, many, or a class where the clone is expanded.

>TRBV12-3/TRBV12-4|-|TRBJ2-1|few
TGTGCCAGCAACAGCCAGTACAATGAGCAGTTCTTC
CASNSQYNEQFF
>TRBV11-2|-|TRBJ2-3|-
TGTGCCAGCAGCTTGGAAGGCTATACGCAGTATTTT
CASSLEGYTQYF
>TRBV25-1|-|TRBJ1-5|-
TGTGCCAGCAGTGAATACGGCGGAAACGGGGATCAGCCCCAGCATTTT
CASSEYGGNGDQPQHF
>TRBV12-3/TRBV12-4|-|TRBJ1-3|-
TGTGCCAGCAGTTTGGGAAGTGTCGGAAACACCATATATTTT
CASSLGSVGNTIYF
>TRBV6-1|TRBD1|TRBJ2-5|-
TGTGCCAGCAGTGATGATATAGGACAGGGGGCCCTACAAGAGACCCAGTACTTC
CASSDDIGQGALQETQYF
>TRBV4-2|-|TRBJ1-1|-
TGTGCCAGCAGCCAGCGGTCTGGGGGAGGGAACACTGAAGCTTTCTTT
CASSQRSGGGNTEAFF
>TRBV6-1|TRBD2|TRBJ2-1|-
TGTGCCAGCAGTAGAGGACTAGCGGGGGGACAAGAGACCCAGTTCTTC
CASSRGLAGGQETQFF
>TRBV12-3/TRBV12-4|-|TRBJ2-7|few
TGTGCCAGCAGTTCGAACAGGGATGAGCAGTACTTC
CASSSNRDEQYF
>TRBV29-1|-|TRBJ1-1|few
TGCAGCGTTTCTGGGGCGCGAAGGGACACTGAAGCTTTCTTT
CSVSGARRDTEAFF
>TRBV25-1|TRBD1|TRBJ1-1|-
TGTGCCAGCCTCCCGGGACAGGGAACCCCTGGGGCTTTCTTT
CASLPGQGTPGAFF
>TRBV21-1|-|TRBJ2-1|few
TGTGCCAGCATCGACCGGGACAGGGCTTACAATGAGCAGTTCTTC
CASIDRDRAYNEQFF
>TRBV6-5|-|TRBJ1-2|-
TGTGCCAGCAGCCCGGGACTAGAGGCCCCTGGCTACACCTTC
CASSPGLEAPGYTF
>TRBV7-9|-|TRBJ1-2|-
TGTGCCAGCAGCTCACAAACGTCGTTCTATGGCTACACCTTC
CASSSQTSFYGYTF
>TRBV4-1|-|TRBJ2-5|-
TGCGCCAGCAGCCAAGATTGGCAGGGGGGGAATGAGCAGTACTTC
CASSQDWQGGNEQYF
>TRBV28|-|TRBJ1-4|few
TGTGCCAGCAAAGCGGTCTCAACTAATGAAAAACTGTTTTTT
CASKAVSTNEKLFF
>TRBV12-5|-|TRBJ2-2|few
TGTGCTAGTGGCCCGGACAGCAACACCGGGGAGCTGTTTTTT
CASGPDSNTGELFF
>TRBV7-2|TRBD2|TRBJ2-1|-
TGTGCCAGCAGCTTAGCGGAGCGGGGGGGCCTCTTGTTCTTC
CASSLAERGGLLFF
>TRBV27|-|TRBJ2-5|-
TGTGCCAGCAGTTTATGGGGGCCCGCGGGGACCCAGTACTTC
CASSLWGPAGTQYF
>TRBV2|-|TRBJ2-4|few
TGTGCCAGCAGTAATTTTGACAGGGCCAAAAACATTCAGTACTTC
CASSNFDRAKNIQYF
>TRBV6-1|-|TRBJ1-3|few
TGTGCCAGCAGTGAAGCAGGGGACCACTCTGGAAACACCATATATTTT
CASSEAGDHSGNTIYF
>TRBV3-1|-|TRBJ2-7|-
TGTGCCAGCAGCCAAGCTGAGACAGCGCGTTCCTACGAGCAGTACTTC
CASSQAETARSYEQYF
>TRBV4-3|-|TRBJ2-2|-
-
CASSQDSFGNGELFF
>TRBV6-2/TRBV6-3|-|TRBJ2-4|-
TGTGCCAGCAGTTACGGACGGAGTGCCAAAAACATTCAGTACTTC
CASSYGRSAKNIQYF
>TRBV5-6|-|TRBJ1-2|-
TGTGCCAGCCGGACCCGGAACAGTTCGAACAAACAATTCTATGGCTACACCTTC
CASRTRNSSNKQFYGYTF
>TRBV4-1|-|TRBJ1-2|few
TGCGCCAGCAGCCAAGATCAAGTAGAGGGGAGGGTCCCAGACTATGGCTACACCTTC
CASSQDQVEGRVPDYGYTF
>TRBV7-2|-|TRBJ2-5|-
TGTGCCGGCACCGTAAGCGGAAAAGAGACCCAGTACTTC
CAGTVSGKETQYF
>TRBV6-2/TRBV6-3|TRBD1|TRBJ2-7|-
TGTGCCACCAAAGTGGGAATGACAGGGGTCGACGAGCTGTACTTC
CATKVGMTGVDELYF
>TRBV5-1|TRBD2|TRBJ2-1|-
TGCGCCAGCAGCCCCGATGGGAGGGGCTTGGGTGAGCAGTTCTTC
CASSPDGRGLGEQFF
>TRBV12-3/TRBV12-4|-|TRBJ2-1|many
TGTGCCAGCAGCCGGGACTCGTACAATGAGCAGTTCTTC
CASSRDSYNEQFF
>TRBV4-2|TRBD1|TRBJ1-2|-
TGTGCCAGCAGCCAAGATCGGGACAGCCCTCAGGTGGGCTACACCTTC
CASSQDRDSPQVGYTF
>TRBV20-1|TRBD1|TRBJ1-1|few
TGCAGTGCTAGGTATGCCGGGACAGCGAACACTGAAGCTTTCTTT
CSARYAGTANTEAFF
>TRBV4-3|-|TRBJ1-5|-
TGCGCCAGCAGCCAAGCTTATGGGCAGGGCAGGCAGCCCCAGCATTTT
CASSQAYGQGRQPQHF
>TRBV4-3|-|TRBJ2-3|few
TGCGCCAGCAGCCAAGATGATAGCGGAAGCACAGATACGCAGTATTTT
CASSQDDSGSTDTQYF
>TRBV5-1|TRBD1|TRBJ1-6|few
TGCGCCAGCAGCTTGGAGCGGGACAGAACTAATTCACCCCTCCACTTT
CASSLERDRTNSPLHF
>TRBV11-2|TRBD2|TRBJ2-1|-
TGTGCCAGCAGCCAATTCGAAGCGGGGGCAGTACACAATGAGCGGTTCTTC
CASSQFEAGAVHNERFF
>TRBV20-1|-|TRBJ2-3|-
TGCAGTGCTAGAACTCAAGGGGGACATGGCACAGATACGCAGTATTTT
CSARTQGGHGTDTQYF
>TRBV20-1|TRBD1|TRBJ2-5|-
TGCAGTGCTAGACAAGGGGGCCTCTCAGAGCAGTACTTC
CSARQGGLSEQYF
>TRBV20-1|-|TRBJ2-7|-
TGCAGTGCTAGAGATGGAGGGACCCACGAGCAGTACTTC
CSARDGGTHEQYF
>TRBV7-9|TRBD1|TRBJ1-2|few
TGTGCCAGCAGCTGGACAGGGGGGACCTATGGCTACACCTTC
CASSWTGGTYGYTF
>TRBV3-1|-|TRBJ1-1|-
TGTGCCAGCAGCCAAGTTTGGGTGAGGGAAGCTTTCTTT
CASSQVWVREAFF
>TRBV5-1|-|TRBJ1-2|few
TGCGCCAGCAGCTTGGAGCCAGGAGTTAACTATGGCTACACCTTC
CASSLEPGVNYGYTF
>TRBV9|-|TRBJ1-4|-
TGTGCCAGCAGCGTAGACTCAACTAACGAAAAACTGTTTTTT
CASSVDSTNEKLFF
>TRBV29-1|-|TRBJ2-3|many
TGCAGCGCGAGCAAAACAGCTAGCATGGATACGCAGTATTTT
CSASKTASMDTQYF
>TRBV6-5|-|TRBJ2-2|few
TGTGCCAGCACCCGGGCAGGGACCGCTGGCACCGGGGAGCTGTTTTTT
CASTRAGTAGTGELFF
>TRBV4-3|-|TRBJ2-3|few
TGCGCCAGCAGCCAAGCGGCGGATAGCACAGATACGCCGTATTTT
CASSQAADSTDTPYF
>TRBV27|-|TRBJ2-7|few
TGTGCCAGCAGTTTATTAATAGGGCAGACCTACGAGCAGTACTTC
CASSLLIGQTYEQYF
>TRBV9|-|TRBJ2-2|-
TGTGCCAGCAGCGTACAGGGGGGGTTCACCGGGGAGCTGTTTTTT
CASSVQGGFTGELFF
>TRBV28|TRBD2|TRBJ2-7|-
TGTGCCAGCAGTCAACCGGGACTAGCGGAAAGATACGAGCAGTACTTC
CASSQPGLAERYEQYF
>TRBV28|TRBD1|TRBJ2-5|few
TGTGCCAGTCTACAGGGGAGCGAGGAGACCCAGTACTTC
CASLQGSEETQYF
>TRBV12-3/TRBV12-4|TRBD1|TRBJ1-4|-
TGTGCCAGCAGGCGGAGGGACAGAGCTAATGAAAAACTGTCTTTT
CASRRRDRANEKLSF
>TRBV15|TRBD1|TRBJ2-7|-
TGTGCCACCAGCATAGGACAGGGTTCCTACGAGCAGTACTTC
CATSIGQGSYEQYF
>TRBV30|TRBD1|TRBJ1-5|-
TGTGCCTGGAGTGTAGGGACAGGGGATCAGCCCCAGCATTTT
CAWSVGTGDQPQHF
>TRBV7-9|-|TRBJ2-2|-
TGTGCCAGCAGCTTGGGGACGTACACCGGGGAGCTGTTTTTT
CASSLGTYTGELFF